This T cell receptor beta chain came from a study of control samples from healthy donors and cancer patients (dated by TCRdb to 2020 to 2021). Notes on this clone: No antigen is known for it. No per-base quality is available; no much larger clone lies one base away.

Library preparation was by the immunoSEQ multiplex PCR assay. Entries here come from immuneACCESS through TCRdb and include only in-frame sequences with V and J called. Some clones fail to appear in such tables; in the studies checked, an unresolved V gene covers under half of the shortfall, and the cause of the remainder is unknown. The sample records over 85,000 clones, roughly 83% of which are singletons. Under 40% of the sample rests with the top ten. The CDR3 goes from the cysteine to the phenylalanine over 15 residues. The read is trimmed to its CDR3 DNA, 45 bases read in frame from base 1. The germline ends are 12 bases apart after V is trimmed by 4 bases and J by 0 bases. The germline V gene (reference sequence) provides CDR1 SEHNR and CDR2 FQNEAQ.

The sequence is built from TRBV7-9 and TRBJ1-1; the D region possibly corresponds to TRBD1 (5 bases align). This TCR came from a man between 65 and 85 years old with lung cancer. Sample: PBMCs. The DNA sequence reads TGTGCCAGCAGCTCCCCCGACAGATTGAACACTGAAGCTTTCTTT. It translates to CASSSPDRLNTEAFF.